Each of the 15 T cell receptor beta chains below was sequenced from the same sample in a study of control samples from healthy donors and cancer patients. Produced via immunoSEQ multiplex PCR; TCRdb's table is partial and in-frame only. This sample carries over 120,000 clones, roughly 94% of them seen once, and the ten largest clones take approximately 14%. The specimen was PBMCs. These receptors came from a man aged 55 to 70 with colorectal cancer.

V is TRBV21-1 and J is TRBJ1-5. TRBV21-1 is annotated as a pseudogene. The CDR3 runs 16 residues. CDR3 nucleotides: TGTGCCAGCCCCCGGGAGGGCGGGGGAAGCAATCAGCCCCAGCATTTT. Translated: CASPREGGGSNQPQHF.

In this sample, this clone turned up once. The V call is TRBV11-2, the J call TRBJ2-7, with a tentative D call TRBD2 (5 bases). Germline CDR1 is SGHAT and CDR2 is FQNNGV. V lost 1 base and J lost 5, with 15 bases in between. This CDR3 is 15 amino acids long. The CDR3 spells CASSLVGGYGDEQYF. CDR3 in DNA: TGTGCCAGCAGCTTAGTTGGAGGCTATGGGGACGAGCAGTACTTC.

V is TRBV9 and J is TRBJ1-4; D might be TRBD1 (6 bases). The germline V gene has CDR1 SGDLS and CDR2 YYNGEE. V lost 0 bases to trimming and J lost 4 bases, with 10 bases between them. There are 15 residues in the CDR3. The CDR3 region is CASSVGGQLNEKLFF. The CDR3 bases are TGTGCCAGCAGCGTAGGTGGACAGCTTAATGAAAAACTGTTTTTT. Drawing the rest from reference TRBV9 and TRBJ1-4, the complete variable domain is DSGVTQTPKHLITATGQRVTLRCSPRSGDLSVYWYQQSLDQGLQFLIQYYNGEERAKGNILERFSAQQFPDLHSELNLSSLELGDSALYFCASSVGGQLNEKLFFGSGTQLSVL.

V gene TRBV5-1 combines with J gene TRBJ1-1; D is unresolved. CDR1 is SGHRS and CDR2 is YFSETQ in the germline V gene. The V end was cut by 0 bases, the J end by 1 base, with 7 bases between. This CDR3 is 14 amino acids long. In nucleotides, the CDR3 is TGCGCCAGCAGCTTGGAGGCGGAGAACACTGAAGCTTTCTTT. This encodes CASSLEAENTEAFF.

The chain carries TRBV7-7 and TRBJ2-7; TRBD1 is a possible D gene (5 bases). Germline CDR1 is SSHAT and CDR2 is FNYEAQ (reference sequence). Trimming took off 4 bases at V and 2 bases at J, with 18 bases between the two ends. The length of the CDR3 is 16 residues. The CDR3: CASSWITGSSAYEQYF. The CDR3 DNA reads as TGTGCCAGCAGCTGGATCACAGGTTCGAGCGCCTACGAGCAGTACTTC.

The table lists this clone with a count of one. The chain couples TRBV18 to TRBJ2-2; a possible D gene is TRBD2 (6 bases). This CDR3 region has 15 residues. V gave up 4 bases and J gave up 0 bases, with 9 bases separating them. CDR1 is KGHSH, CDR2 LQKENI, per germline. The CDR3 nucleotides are TGTGCCAGCTCACAAAGGGAGGCGAACACCGGGGAGCTGTTTTTT. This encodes CASSQREANTGELFF.

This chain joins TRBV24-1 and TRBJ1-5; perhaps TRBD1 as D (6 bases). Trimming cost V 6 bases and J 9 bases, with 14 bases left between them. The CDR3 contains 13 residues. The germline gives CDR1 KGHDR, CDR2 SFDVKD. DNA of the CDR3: TGTGCCACCAGTCCCAGGGGTTACGGGCCCCAGCATTTT. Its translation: CATSPRGYGPQHF.

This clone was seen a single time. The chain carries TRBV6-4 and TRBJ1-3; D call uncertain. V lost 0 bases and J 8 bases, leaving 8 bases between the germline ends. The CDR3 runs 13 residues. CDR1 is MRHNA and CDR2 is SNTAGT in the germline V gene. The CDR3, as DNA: TGTGCCAGCAGTGACTCCCGATTGGACACCATATATTTT. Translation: CASSDSRLDTIYF.

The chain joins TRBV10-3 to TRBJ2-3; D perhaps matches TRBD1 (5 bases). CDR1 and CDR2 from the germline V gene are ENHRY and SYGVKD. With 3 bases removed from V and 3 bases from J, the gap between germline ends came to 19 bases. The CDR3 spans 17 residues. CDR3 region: CAISDRPQGSGTDTQYF. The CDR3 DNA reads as TGTGCCATCAGTGACCGCCCCCAGGGTAGTGGAACAGATACGCAGTATTTT.

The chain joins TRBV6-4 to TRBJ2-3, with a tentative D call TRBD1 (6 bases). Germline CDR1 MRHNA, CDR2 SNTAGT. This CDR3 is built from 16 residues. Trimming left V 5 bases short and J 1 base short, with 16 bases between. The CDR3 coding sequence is TGTGCCAGCAGTCCGCTGGGACACCGAGGCACAGATACGCAGTATTTT. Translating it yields CASSPLGHRGTDTQYF.

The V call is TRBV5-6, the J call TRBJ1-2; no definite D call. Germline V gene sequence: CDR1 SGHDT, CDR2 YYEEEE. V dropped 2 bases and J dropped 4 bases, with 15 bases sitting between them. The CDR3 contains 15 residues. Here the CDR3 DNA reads TGTGCCAGCAGCTTAAGTGCCTCCAGACTCTATGGCTACACCTTC. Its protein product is CASSLSASRLYGYTF.

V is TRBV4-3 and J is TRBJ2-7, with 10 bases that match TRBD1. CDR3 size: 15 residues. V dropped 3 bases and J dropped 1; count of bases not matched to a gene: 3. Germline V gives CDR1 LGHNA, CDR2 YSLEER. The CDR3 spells CASSQDRGTSYEQYF. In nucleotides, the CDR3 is TGCGCCAGCAGCCAGGACAGGGGGACTTCCTACGAGCAGTACTTC.

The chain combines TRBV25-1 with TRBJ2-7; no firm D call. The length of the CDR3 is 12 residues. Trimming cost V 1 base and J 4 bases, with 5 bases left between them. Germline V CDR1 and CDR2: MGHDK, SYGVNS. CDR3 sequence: CASSESGYEQYF. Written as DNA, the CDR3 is TGTGCCAGCAGTGAATCCGGGTACGAGCAGTACTTC.

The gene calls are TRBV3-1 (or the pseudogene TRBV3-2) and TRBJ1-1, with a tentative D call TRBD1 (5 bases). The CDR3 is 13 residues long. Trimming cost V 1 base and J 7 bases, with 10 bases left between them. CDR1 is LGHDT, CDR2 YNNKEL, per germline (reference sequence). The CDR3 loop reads CASSQAGRGEAFF. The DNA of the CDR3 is TGTGCCAGCAGCCAAGCAGGGCGGGGTGAAGCTTTCTTT.

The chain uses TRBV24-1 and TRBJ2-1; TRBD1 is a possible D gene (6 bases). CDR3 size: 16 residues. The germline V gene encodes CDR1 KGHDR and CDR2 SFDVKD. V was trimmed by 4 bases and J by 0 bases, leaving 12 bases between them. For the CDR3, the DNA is TGTGCCACCAGTGAGCCTGACAGGAGCTCCTACAATGAGCAGTTCTTC. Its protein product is CATSEPDRSSYNEQFF.